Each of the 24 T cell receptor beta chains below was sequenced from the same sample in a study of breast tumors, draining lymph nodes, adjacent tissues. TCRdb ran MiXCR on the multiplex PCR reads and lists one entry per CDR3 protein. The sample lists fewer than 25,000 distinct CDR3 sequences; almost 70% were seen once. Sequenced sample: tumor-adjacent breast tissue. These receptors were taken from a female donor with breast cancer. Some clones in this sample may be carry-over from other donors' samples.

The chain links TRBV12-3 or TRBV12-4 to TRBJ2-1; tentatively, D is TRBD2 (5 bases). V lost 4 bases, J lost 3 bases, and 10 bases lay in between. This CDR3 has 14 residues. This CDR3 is CASSWTQNYNEQFF. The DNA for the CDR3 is TGTGCCAGCAGTTGGACTCAAAACTACAATGAGCAGTTCTTC.

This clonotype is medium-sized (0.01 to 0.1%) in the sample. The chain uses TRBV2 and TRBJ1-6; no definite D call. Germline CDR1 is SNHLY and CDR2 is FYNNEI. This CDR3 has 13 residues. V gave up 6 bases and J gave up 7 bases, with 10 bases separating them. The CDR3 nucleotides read TGTGCCAGCAGGCTTACAGAAAATTCACCCCTCCACTTT. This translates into CASRLTENSPLHF.

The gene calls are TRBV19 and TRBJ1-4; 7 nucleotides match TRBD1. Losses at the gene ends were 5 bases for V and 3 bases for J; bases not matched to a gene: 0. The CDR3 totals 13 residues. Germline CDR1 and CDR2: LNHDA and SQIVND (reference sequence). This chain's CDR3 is CASSGTANEKLFF. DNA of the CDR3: TGTGCCAGTAGTGGGACAGCTAATGAAAAACTGTTTTTT.

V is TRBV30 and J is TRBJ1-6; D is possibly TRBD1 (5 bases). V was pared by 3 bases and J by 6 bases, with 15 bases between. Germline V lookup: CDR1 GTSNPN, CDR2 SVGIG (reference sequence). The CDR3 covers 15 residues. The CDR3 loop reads CAWRRGAGFNSPLHF. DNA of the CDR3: TGTGCCTGGAGAAGGGGCGCGGGTTTTAATTCACCCCTCCACTTT. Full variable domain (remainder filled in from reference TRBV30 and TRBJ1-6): SQTIHQWPATLVQPVGSPLSLECTVEGTSNPNLYWYRQAAGRGLQLLFYSVGIGQISSEVPQNLSASRPQDRQFILSSKKLLLSDSGFYLCAWRRGAGFNSPLHFGNGTRLTVT.

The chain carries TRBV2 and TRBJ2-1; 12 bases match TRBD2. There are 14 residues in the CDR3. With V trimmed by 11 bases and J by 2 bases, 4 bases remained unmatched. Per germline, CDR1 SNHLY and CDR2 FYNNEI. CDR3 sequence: CAGRTSGTYNEQFF. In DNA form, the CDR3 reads TGTGCCGGACGGACTAGCGGGACCTACAATGAGCAGTTCTTC.

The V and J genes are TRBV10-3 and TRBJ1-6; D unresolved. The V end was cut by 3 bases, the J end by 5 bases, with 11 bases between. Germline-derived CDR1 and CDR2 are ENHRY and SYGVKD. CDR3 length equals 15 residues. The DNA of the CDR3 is TGTGCCATCAGTGAACAGACTTATCATAATTCACCCCTCCACTTT. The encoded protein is CAISEQTYHNSPLHF.

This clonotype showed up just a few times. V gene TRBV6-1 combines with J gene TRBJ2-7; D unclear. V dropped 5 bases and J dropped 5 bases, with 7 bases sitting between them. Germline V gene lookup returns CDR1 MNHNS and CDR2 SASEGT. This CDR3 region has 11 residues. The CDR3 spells CASSTRDEQYF. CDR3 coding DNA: TGTGCCAGCAGTACTCGGGACGAGCAGTACTTC.

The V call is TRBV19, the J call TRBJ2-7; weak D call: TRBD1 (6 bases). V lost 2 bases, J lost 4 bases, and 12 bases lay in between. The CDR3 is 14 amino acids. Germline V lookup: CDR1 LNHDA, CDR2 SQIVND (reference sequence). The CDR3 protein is CASSITGQSYEQYF. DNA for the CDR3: TGTGCCAGTAGTATAACCGGACAGTCTTACGAGCAGTACTTC.

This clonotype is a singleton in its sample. In nucleotides, the CDR3 is TGTGCCAGCAGCCCCCAGGGCGGTAACTACGAGCAGTACTTC. Its translation is CASSPQGGNYEQYF. The chain links TRBV11-2 to TRBJ2-7; TRBD1 might be the D (5 bases). The V gene's germline CDR1 is SGHAT and CDR2 FQNNGV. V lost 5 bases to trimming and J lost 3 bases, with 14 bases between them. The CDR3 runs to 14 residues.

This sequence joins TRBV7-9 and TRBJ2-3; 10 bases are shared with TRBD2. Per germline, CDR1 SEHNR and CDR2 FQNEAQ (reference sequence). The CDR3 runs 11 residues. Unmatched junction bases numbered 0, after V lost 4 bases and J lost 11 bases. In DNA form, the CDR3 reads TGTGCCAGCAGCTGGACTAGCGGGCAGTATTTT. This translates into CASSWTSGQYF.

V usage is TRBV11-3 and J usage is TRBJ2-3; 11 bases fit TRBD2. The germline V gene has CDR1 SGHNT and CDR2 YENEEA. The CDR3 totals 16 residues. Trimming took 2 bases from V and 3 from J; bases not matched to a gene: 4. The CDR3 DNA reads TGTGCCAGCAGCTTACCACTAGCGGGAGAGACAGATACGCAGTATTTT. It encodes CASSLPLAGETDTQYF.

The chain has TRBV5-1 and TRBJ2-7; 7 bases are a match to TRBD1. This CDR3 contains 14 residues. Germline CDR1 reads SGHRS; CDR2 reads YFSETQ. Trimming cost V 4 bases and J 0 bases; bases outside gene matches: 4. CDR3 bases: TGCGCCAGCAGCACGGACAGGAGCTCCTACGAGCAGTACTTC. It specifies CASSTDRSSYEQYF.

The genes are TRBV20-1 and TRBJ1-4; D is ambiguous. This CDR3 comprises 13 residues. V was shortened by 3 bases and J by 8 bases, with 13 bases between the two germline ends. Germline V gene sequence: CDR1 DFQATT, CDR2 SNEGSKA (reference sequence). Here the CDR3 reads CSASPRSEEKLFF. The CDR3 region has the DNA TGCAGTGCTAGCCCCCGGTCGGAAGAAAAACTGTTTTTT.

This CDR3 is CASSNAGIVQYF. CDR3 DNA: TGTGCCAGCAGCAACGCCGGGATTGTGCAGTACTTC. J is TRBJ2-7 and V is TRBV5-5; TRBD2 is a possible D gene (5 bases). Looked up from germline, CDR1 is SGHKS and CDR2 is YYEKEE (reference sequence). The CDR3 runs 12 residues. The V end lost 4 bases, the J end lost 9 bases, and 14 bases lay between the germline ends.

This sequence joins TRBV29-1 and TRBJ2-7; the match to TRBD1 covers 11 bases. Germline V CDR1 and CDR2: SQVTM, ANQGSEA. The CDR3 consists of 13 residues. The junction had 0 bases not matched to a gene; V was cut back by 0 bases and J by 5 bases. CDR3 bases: TGCAGCGTTGAAGAGGGACAGGGGGACGAGCAGTACTTC. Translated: CSVEEGQGDEQYF.

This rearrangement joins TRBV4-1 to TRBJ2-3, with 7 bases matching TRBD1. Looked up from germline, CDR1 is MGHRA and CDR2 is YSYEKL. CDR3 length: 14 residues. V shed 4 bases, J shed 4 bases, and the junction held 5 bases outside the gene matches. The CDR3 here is CASSLLQGADTQYF. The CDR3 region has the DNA TGCGCCAGCAGCCTCCTCCAGGGGGCAGATACGCAGTATTTT.

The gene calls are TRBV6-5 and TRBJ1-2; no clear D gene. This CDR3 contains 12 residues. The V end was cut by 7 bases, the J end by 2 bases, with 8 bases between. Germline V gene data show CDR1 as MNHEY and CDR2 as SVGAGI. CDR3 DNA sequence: TGTGCCAGCATCAGCTACAACTATGGCTACACCTTC. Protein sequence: CASISYNYGYTF.

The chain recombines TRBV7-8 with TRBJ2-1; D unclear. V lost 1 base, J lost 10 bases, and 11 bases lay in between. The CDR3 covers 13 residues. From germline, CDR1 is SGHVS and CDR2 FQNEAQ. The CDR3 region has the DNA TGTGCCAGCAGCTTAGTCGGGCCGCCCGAGCAGTTCTTC. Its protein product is CASSLVGPPEQFF.

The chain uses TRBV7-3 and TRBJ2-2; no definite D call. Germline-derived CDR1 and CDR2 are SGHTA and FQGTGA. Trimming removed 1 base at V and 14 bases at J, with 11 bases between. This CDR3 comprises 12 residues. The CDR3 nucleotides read TGTGCCAGCAGCTTAAGGCCACAGCTACTGTTTTTT. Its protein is CASSLRPQLLFF. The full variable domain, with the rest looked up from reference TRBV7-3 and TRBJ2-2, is GAGVSQTPSNKVTEKGKYVELRCDPISGHTALYWYRQSLGQGPEFLIYFQGTGAADDSGLPNDRFFAVRPEGSVSTLKIQRTERGDSAVYLCASSLRPQLLFFGEGSRLTVL.

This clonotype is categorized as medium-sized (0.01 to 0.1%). CDR3 residues: CSAPYGVGSDTQYF. The CDR3 DNA reads TGCAGCGCACCCTACGGGGTCGGTTCAGATACGCAGTATTTT. This chain uses TRBV29-1 with TRBJ2-3, with D possibly TRBD2 on 5 matching bases. The CDR3 consists of 14 residues. V gave up 7 bases and J gave up 4 bases, with 18 bases separating them. Germline lookup yields CDR1 SQVTM and CDR2 ANQGSEA.

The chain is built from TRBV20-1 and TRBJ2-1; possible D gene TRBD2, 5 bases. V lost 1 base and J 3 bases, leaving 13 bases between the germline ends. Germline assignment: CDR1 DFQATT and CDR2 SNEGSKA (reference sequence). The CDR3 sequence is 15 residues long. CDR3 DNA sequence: TGCAGTGCTAGAGCCAGCGGCGAAAACTACAATGAGCAGTTCTTC. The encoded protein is CSARASGENYNEQFF.

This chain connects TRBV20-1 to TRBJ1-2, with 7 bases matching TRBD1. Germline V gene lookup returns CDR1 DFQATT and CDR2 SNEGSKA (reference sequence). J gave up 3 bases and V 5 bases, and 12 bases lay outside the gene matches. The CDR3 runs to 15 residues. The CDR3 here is CSAEAGQPGDYGYTF. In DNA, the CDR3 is TGCAGTGCTGAGGCGGGACAGCCCGGCGACTATGGCTACACCTTC.

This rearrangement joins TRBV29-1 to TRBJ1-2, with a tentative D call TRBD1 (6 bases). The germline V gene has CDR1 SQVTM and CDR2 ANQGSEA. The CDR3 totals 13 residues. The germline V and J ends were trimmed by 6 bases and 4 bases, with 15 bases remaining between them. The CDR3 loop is CSVRTAGSYGYTF. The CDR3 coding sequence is TGCAGCGTCCGGACAGCCGGGAGCTATGGCTACACCTTC.

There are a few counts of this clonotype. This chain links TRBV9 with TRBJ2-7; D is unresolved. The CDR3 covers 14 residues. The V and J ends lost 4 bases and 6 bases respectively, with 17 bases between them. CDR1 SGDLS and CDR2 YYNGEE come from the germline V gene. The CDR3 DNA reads TGTGCCAGCAGCCCTGGGTCTTCCTTTGGCGAGCAGTACTTC. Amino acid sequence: CASSPGSSFGEQYF.